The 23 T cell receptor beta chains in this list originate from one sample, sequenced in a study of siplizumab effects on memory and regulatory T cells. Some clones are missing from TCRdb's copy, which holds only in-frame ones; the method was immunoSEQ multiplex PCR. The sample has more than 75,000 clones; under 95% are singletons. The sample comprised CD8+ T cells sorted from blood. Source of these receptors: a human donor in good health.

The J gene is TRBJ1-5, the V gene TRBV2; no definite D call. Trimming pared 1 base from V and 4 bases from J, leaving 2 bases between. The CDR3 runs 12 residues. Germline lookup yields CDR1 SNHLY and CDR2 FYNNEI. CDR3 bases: TGTGCCAGCAGTGAAGTGAATCAGCCCCAGCATTTT. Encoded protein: CASSEVNQPQHF.

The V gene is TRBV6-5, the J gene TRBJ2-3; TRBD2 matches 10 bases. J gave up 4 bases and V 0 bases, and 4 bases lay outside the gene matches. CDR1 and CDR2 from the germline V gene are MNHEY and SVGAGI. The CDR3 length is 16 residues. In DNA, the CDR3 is TGTGCCAGCAGTTACTCGAGTAGCGGGGGGCCAGATACGCAGTATTTT. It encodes CASSYSSSGGPDTQYF.

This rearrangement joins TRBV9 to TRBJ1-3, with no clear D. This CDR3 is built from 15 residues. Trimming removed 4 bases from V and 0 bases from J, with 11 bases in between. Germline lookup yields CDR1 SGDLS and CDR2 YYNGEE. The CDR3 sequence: CASSRSFPSGNTIYF. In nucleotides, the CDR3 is TGTGCCAGCAGCAGAAGCTTCCCCTCTGGAAACACCATATATTTT. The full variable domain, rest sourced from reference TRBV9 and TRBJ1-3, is DSGVTQTPKHLITATGQRVTLRCSPRSGDLSVYWYQQSLDQGLQFLIQYYNGEERAKGNILERFSAQQFPDLHSELNLSSLELGDSALYFCASSRSFPSGNTIYFGEGSWLTVV.

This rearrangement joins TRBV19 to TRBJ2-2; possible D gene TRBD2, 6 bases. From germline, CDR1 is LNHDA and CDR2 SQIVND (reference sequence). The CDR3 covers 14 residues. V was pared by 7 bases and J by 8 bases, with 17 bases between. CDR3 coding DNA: TGTGCCAGTAATCCGGGACTCCTTTCTGGGGAGCTGTTTTTT. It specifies CASNPGLLSGELFF.

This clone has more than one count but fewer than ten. CDR3 in DNA: TGCGCCAGCAGCCAAGGATCGGACAGGGAGGGAGATCAGCCCCAGCATTTT. Translating it yields CASSQGSDREGDQPQHF. The chain employs TRBV4-1 and TRBJ1-5; 8 bases agree with TRBD1. CDR1 and CDR2 from the germline V gene are MGHRA and YSYEKL. Losses at the gene ends were 1 base for V and 5 bases for J; bases not matched to a gene: 10. The CDR3 loop spans 17 amino acids.

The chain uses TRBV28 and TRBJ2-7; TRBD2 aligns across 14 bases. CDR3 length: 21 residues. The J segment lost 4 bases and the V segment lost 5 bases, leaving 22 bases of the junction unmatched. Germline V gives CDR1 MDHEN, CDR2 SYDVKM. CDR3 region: CASSLPAPGLAGAYSAYEQYF. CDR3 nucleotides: TGTGCCAGCAGTCTCCCAGCTCCGGGACTAGCGGGAGCCTATTCCGCTTACGAGCAGTACTTC.

The CDR3 DNA reads as TGTGCCATCAGGGAAGACAAAGGCTCCTACAATGAGCAGTTCTTC. Translating gives CAIREDKGSYNEQFF. The chain recombines TRBV10-3 with TRBJ2-1; D not resolved. With 6 bases removed from V and 0 bases from J, the gap between germline ends came to 12 bases. The CDR3 is made up of 15 amino acids. CDR1 and CDR2 from the germline V gene are ENHRY and SYGVKD.

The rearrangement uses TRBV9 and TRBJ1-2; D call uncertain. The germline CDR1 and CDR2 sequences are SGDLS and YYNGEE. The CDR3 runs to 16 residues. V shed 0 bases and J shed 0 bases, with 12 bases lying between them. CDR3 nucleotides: TGTGCCAGCAGCGTAGCGTCGACCGGTGCTAACTATGGCTACACCTTC. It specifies CASSVASTGANYGYTF.

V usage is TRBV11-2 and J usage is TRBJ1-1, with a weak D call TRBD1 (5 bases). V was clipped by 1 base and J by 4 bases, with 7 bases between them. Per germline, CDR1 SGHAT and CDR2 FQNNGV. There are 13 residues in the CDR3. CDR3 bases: TGTGCCAGCAGCTTAGTGGGGGGCACTGAAGCTTTCTTT. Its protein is CASSLVGGTEAFF.

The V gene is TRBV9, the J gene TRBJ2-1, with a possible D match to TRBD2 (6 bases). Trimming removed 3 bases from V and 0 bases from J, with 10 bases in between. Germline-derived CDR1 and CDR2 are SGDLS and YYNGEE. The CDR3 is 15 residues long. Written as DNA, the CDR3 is TGTGCCAGCAGCGATGGAGGGCCCTCCTACAATGAGCAGTTCTTC. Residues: CASSDGGPSYNEQFF.

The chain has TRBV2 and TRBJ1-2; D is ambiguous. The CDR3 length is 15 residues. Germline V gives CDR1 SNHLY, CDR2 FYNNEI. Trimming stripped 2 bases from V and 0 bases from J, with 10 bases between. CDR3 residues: CASSERAVANYGYTF. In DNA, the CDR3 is TGTGCCAGCAGTGAAAGGGCAGTAGCTAACTATGGCTACACCTTC.

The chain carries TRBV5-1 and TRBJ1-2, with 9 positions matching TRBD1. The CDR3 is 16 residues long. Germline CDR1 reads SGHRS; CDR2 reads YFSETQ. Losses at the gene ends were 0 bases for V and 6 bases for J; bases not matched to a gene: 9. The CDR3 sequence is CASSLVPDRGSDGYTF. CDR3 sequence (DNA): TGCGCCAGCAGCTTGGTACCGGACAGGGGATCGGATGGCTACACCTTC.

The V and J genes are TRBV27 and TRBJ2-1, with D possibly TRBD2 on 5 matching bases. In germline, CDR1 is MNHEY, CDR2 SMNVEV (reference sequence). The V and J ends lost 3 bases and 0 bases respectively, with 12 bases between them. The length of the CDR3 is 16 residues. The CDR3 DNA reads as TGTGCCAGCAGTTTTTCGCTGGGGAGCTCCTACAATGAGCAGTTCTTC. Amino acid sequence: CASSFSLGSSYNEQFF.

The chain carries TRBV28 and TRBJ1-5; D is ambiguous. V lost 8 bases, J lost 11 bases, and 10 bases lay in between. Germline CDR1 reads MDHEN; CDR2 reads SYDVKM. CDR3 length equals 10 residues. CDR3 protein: CASLGSSQHF. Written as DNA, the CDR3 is TGTGCCAGCTTGGGGTCATCCCAGCATTTT.

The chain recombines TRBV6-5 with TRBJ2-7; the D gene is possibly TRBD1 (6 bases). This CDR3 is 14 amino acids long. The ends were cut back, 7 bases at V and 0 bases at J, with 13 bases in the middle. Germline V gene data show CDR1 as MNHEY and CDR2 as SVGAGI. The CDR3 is CASKRQGISYEQYF. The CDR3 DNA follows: TGTGCCAGCAAGCGCCAGGGGATCTCCTACGAGCAGTACTTC.

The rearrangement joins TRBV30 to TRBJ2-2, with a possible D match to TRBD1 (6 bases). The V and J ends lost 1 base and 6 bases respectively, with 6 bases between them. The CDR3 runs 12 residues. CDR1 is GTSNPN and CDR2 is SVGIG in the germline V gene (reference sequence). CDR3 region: CAWSGTAGELFF. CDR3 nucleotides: TGTGCCTGGAGTGGGACAGCCGGGGAGCTGTTTTTT.

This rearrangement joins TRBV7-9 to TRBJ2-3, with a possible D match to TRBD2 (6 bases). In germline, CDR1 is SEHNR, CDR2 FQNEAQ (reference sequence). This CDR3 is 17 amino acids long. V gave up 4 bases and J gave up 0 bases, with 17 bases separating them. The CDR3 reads CASSSPGGAVSTDTQYF. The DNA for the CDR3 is TGTGCCAGCAGCTCTCCTGGAGGGGCCGTAAGCACAGATACGCAGTATTTT.

CDR3 amino acids: CASSSGDTARPFF. Here the CDR3 DNA reads TGTGCCAGCAGCTCCGGAGACACTGCCCGTCCCTTTTTT. This chain links TRBV13 with TRBJ1-4; no firm D call. CDR3 length equals 13 residues. Per the germline V gene, CDR1 is PRHDT and CDR2 is FYEKMQ (reference sequence). Trimming removed 4 bases from V and 17 bases from J, with 20 bases in between.

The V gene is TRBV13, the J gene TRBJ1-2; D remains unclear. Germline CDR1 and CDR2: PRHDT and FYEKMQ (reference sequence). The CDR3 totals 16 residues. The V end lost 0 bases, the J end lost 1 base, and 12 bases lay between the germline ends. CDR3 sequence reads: CASSLGRDRDNYGYTF. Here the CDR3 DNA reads TGTGCCAGCAGCTTAGGCCGGGATAGGGATAACTATGGCTACACCTTC.

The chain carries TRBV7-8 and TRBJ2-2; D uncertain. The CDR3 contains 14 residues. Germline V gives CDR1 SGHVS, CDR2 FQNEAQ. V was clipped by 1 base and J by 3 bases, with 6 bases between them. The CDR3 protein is CASSLGLYTGELFF. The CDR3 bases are TGTGCCAGCAGCTTAGGTCTCTACACCGGGGAGCTGTTTTTT. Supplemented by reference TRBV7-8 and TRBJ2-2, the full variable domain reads GAGVSQSPRYKVAKRGQDVALRCDPISGHVSLFWYQQALGQGPEFLTYFQNEAQLDKSGLPSDRFFAERPEGSVSTLKIQRTQQEDSAVYLCASSLGLYTGELFFGEGSRLTVL.

CDR3 in DNA: TGTGCCAGCAGCTTAGATCGAGGGGGCCGCTCCTACAATGAGCAGTTCTTC. Protein: CASSLDRGGRSYNEQFF. The J gene is TRBJ2-1, the V gene TRBV11-3, with 7 nucleotides matching TRBD1. The V and J ends lost 0 bases and 0 bases, in that order; junction bases with no gene match: 5. The CDR3 contains 17 residues. The V gene's germline CDR1 is SGHNT and CDR2 YENEEA.

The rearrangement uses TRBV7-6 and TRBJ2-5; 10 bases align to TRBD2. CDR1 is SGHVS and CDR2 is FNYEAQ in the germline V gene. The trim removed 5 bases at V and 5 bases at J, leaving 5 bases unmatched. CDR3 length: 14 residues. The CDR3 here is CASSATSGLETQYF. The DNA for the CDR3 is TGTGCCAGCAGCGCGACTAGCGGGTTGGAGACCCAGTACTTC.

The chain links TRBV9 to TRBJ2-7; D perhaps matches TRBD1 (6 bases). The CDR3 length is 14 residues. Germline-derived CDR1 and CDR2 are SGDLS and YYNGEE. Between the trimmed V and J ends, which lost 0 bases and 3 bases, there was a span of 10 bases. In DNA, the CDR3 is TGTGCCAGCAGCGTAGTCGGGACAATCTACGAGCAGTACTTC. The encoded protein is CASSVVGTIYEQYF.